A single sample is the source of the 27 T cell receptor beta chains below, sequenced in a study of immune evolution from preneoplasia to lung adenocarcinoma. Libraries were prepared by immunoSEQ multiplex PCR; TCRdb keeps only in-frame clonotypes and omits some of them. The sample shows about 10,000 clones, just over 85% of them seen only once. Input material: FFPE invasive lung adenocarcinoma tissue. Receptors were obtained from a person aged 65-85 years with invasive lung adenocarcinoma.

This clone was picked up one time. This chain connects TRBV21-1 to TRBJ2-2. TRBV21-1 represents a pseudogene. This CDR3 spans 14 amino acids. This chain's CDR3 is CASSKDGRTGELFF. The CDR3 DNA is TGTGCCAGCAGCAAGGACGGCCGAACCGGGGAGCTGTTTTTT.

V gene TRBV5-4 combines with J gene TRBJ1-1; D might be TRBD1 (6 bases). Germline values: CDR1 SGHNT, CDR2 YYREEE (reference sequence). This CDR3 contains 13 residues. The V gene lost 1 base and the J gene lost 5 bases, with 9 bases spanning the gap. The DNA for the CDR3 is TGTGCCAGCAGCTTGACAGGGACAACTGAAGCTTTCTTT. It encodes CASSLTGTTEAFF. Using reference TRBV5-4 and TRBJ1-1 for the parts outside the CDR3, the full variable domain is ETGVTQSPTHLIKTRGQQVTLRCSSQSGHNTVSWYQQALGQGPQFIFQYYREEENGRGNFPPRFSGLQFPNYSSELNVNALELDDSALYLCASSLTGTTEAFFGQGTRLTVV.

J is TRBJ2-3 and V is TRBV28, with 7 bases aligning to TRBD2. CDR1 MDHEN and CDR2 SYDVKM come from the germline V gene. This CDR3 has 14 amino acids. V shed 4 bases and J 2 bases; nucleotides not matched to a gene: 3. CDR3 amino acids: CASSSGTNTDTQYF. In nucleotides, the CDR3 is TGTGCCAGCAGTTCCGGGACTAACACAGATACGCAGTATTTT.

V usage is TRBV25-1 and J usage is TRBJ2-7, with 8 bases that match TRBD1. This CDR3 comprises 11 residues. Germline V gene sequence: CDR1 MGHDK, CDR2 SYGVNS. The ends lost 9 bases at V and 4 bases at J; junction bases unmatched: 2. The CDR3 DNA is TGTGCCAGTCAGGGGGCTTACGAGCAGTACTTC. This codes for CASQGAYEQYF.

CDR3 amino acids: CASSVGGGDNIGNTIYF. CDR3 DNA: TGTGCCAGCAGCGTAGGGGGGGGTGATAATATCGGAAACACCATATATTTT. The rearrangement uses TRBV9 and TRBJ1-3, with D tentatively TRBD1 (5 bases). This CDR3 is built from 17 residues. V was shortened by 0 bases and J by 4 bases, with 17 bases between the two germline ends. Germline V gene lookup returns CDR1 SGDLS and CDR2 YYNGEE.

The chain joins TRBV4-2 to TRBJ2-7, with 8 bases that match TRBD2. V shed 1 base and J 4 bases; nucleotides not matched to a gene: 6. CDR3 length: 15 residues. The germline V gene has CDR1 LGHNA and CDR2 YNFKEQ. This CDR3 is CASSQGGGPSYEQYF. CDR3 DNA sequence: TGTGCCAGCAGCCAAGGCGGGGGGCCTTCTTACGAGCAGTACTTC.

The CDR3 DNA reads as TGTGCCAGCAGCTCTGAGTTGGGCCTCAATCAGCCCCAGCATTTT. Protein product: CASSSELGLNQPQHF. The genes are TRBV7-8 and TRBJ1-5; the D is unclear. The CDR3 has 15 residues. Germline V gene sequence: CDR1 SGHVS, CDR2 FQNEAQ. V was trimmed by 4 bases and J by 3 bases, leaving 13 bases between them.

J is TRBJ1-5 and V is TRBV6-5, with TRBD1 matching over 7 bases. CDR1 and CDR2 from the germline V gene are MNHEY and SVGAGI. The CDR3 runs to 15 residues. J was trimmed by 2 bases and V by 6 bases; bases with no gene match: 7. The CDR3 spells CASRPQGVGNQPQHF. CDR3 nucleotides: TGTGCCAGCAGACCCCAGGGGGTTGGCAATCAGCCCCAGCATTTT.

This chain links TRBV2 with TRBJ1-2; 8 bases fit TRBD1. CDR1 and CDR2 (germline): SNHLY, FYNNEI. J lost 7 bases, V lost 5 bases, and 9 bases had no gene match. The length of the CDR3 is 14 residues. CDR3 DNA: TGTGCCAGCAGTCACAGGCAGGGGGCGACTGGCTACACCTTC. Protein: CASSHRQGATGYTF.

Worth noting for this clone: A read error may account for a junction end that differs from germline. This chain uses TRBV5-6 with TRBJ2-2, with 13 positions matching TRBD2. This CDR3 comprises 16 residues. In germline, CDR1 is SGHDT, CDR2 YYEEEE. CDR3 region: CASSWTSGSKNGELFF. As DNA, the CDR3 is TGTGCTAGCAGCTGGACTAGCGGGAGCAAGAACGGGGAGCTGTTTTTT.

The count of this clone is one. The CDR3 reads CASSQDQTFNEKLFF. The CDR3 DNA reads TGCGCCAGCAGCCAAGATCAGACCTTTAATGAAAAACTGTTTTTT. The J gene is TRBJ1-4, the V gene TRBV4-1; D remains ambiguous. V was pared by 0 bases and J by 4 bases, with 9 bases between. The CDR3 is made up of 15 amino acids. Germline loops: CDR1 MGHRA, CDR2 YSYEKL.

This rearrangement joins TRBV7-2 to TRBJ1-1; the D gene is possibly TRBD1 (5 bases). The CDR3 contains 14 residues. The germline CDR1 and CDR2 sequences are SGHTA and FQGNSA. Trimming removed 5 bases from V and 2 bases from J, with 12 bases in between. The CDR3 nucleotides read TGTGCCAGCAGCCCTCTGGACACTAACACTGAAGCTTTCTTT. This sequence encodes CASSPLDTNTEAFF. Full variable domain (rest looked up from reference TRBV7-2 and TRBJ1-1): GAGVSQSPSNKVTEKGKDVELRCDPISGHTALYWYRQSLGQGLEFLIYFQGNSAPDKSGLPSDRFSAERTGGSVSTLTIQRTQQEDSAVYLCASSPLDTNTEAFFGQGTRLTVV.

The chain couples TRBV6-6 to TRBJ2-5; TRBD2 is a possible D gene (6 bases). Between the trimmed V and J ends, which lost 2 bases and 4 bases, there was a span of 11 bases. CDR1 is MNHNY, CDR2 SVGAGI, per germline (reference sequence). CDR3 size: 14 residues. DNA of the CDR3: TGTGCCAGCAGTTACGCGGCGGGAATAGAGACCCAGTACTTC. This codes for CASSYAAGIETQYF.

The rearrangement links TRBV6-1 to TRBJ2-3; no clear D gene. This CDR3 has 12 residues. CDR1 and CDR2 from the germline V gene are MNHNS and SASEGT. The V end was cut by 7 bases, the J end by 2 bases, with 7 bases between. DNA for the CDR3: TGTGCCAGCAACCGACCCACAGATACGCAGTATTTT. It yields the protein CASNRPTDTQYF.

The J gene is TRBJ1-2, the V gene TRBV11-2, with D perhaps TRBD1 (6 bases). Germline V gives CDR1 SGHAT, CDR2 FQNNGV. Trimming pared 4 bases from V and 7 bases from J, leaving 19 bases between. The CDR3 has 15 amino acids. The CDR3 loop is CASSSPRGGFFGYTF. CDR3 DNA: TGTGCCAGCAGCTCCCCCAGGGGAGGATTCTTTGGCTACACCTTC.

The chain has TRBV29-1 and TRBJ2-7; D tentatively reads TRBD1 or TRBD2 (5 bases each). Germline values: CDR1 SQVTM, CDR2 ANQGSEA. CDR3 size: 11 residues. Between the trimmed V and J ends, which lost 8 bases and 2 bases, there was a span of 10 bases. In DNA form, the CDR3 reads TGCAGCCGGGACGGTACCTACGAGCAGTACTTC. It is translated as CSRDGTYEQYF.

The chain couples TRBV12-5 to TRBJ1-5; possibly TRBD1 for D (6 bases). The end of the DNA aligns better with TRBJ2-3, so the J call may be wrong. Germline loops: CDR1 LGHNT, CDR2 FRNRAP. The CDR3 loop spans 16 amino acids. CDR3 nucleotide sequence: TGTGCTAGTGGTTTGGTACTGGCAGGGGACAATCAGCCCCAGTATTTT. Translation: CASGLVLAGDNQPQYF.

The rearrangement links TRBV27 to TRBJ2-7, with D possibly TRBD1 on 8 matching bases. The V gene's germline CDR1 is MNHEY and CDR2 SMNVEV (reference sequence). This CDR3 contains 13 residues. Trimming removed 7 bases from V and 6 bases from J, with 16 bases in between. The CDR3 here is CASTPGGGGEQYF. DNA for the CDR3: TGTGCCAGCACCCCAGGGGGCGGGGGCGAGCAGTACTTC.

The V gene is TRBV9, the J gene TRBJ2-3, with D tentatively TRBD1 or TRBD2 (6 bases each). V was clipped by 1 base and J by 1 base, with 13 bases between them. The CDR3 is made up of 16 amino acids. Germline V CDR1 and CDR2: SGDLS, YYNGEE. The CDR3 spells CASSVTGAVGTDTQYF. CDR3 sequence (DNA): TGTGCCAGCAGCGTAACGGGGGCGGTGGGCACAGATACGCAGTATTTT.

The chain links TRBV28 to TRBJ1-5; 8 positions match TRBD1. The CDR3 is 15 residues long. Per the germline V gene, CDR1 is MDHEN and CDR2 is SYDVKM. With 5 bases clipped from V and 6 bases from J, the junction kept 9 bases outside the gene matches. CDR3 sequence (DNA): TGTGCCAGCAGTCTACACAGGGGGAGAGGTCAGCCCCAGCATTTT. As protein: CASSLHRGRGQPQHF.

The chain carries TRBV5-1 and TRBJ2-5, with TRBD2 matching 9 bases. J lost 2 bases, V lost 4 bases, and 12 bases had no gene match. Germline-derived CDR1 and CDR2 are SGHRS and YFSETQ. CDR3 length: 17 amino acids. This chain's CDR3 is CASSPGPAGGLQETQYF. In DNA form, the CDR3 reads TGCGCCAGCAGCCCGGGGCCAGCGGGGGGACTACAAGAGACCCAGTACTTC.

This clone was seen only a few times. CDR3 coding DNA: TGTGCCAGCAGTTCCCCCGGGACAGGGGGACTCTACGAGCAGTACTTC. Its translation: CASSSPGTGGLYEQYF. This sequence joins TRBV28 and TRBJ2-7; 11 bases map to TRBD1. Germline assignment: CDR1 MDHEN and CDR2 SYDVKM. Losses at the gene ends were 4 bases for V and 3 bases for J; bases not matched to a gene: 8. The CDR3 sequence is 16 residues long.

J is TRBJ2-7 and V is TRBV11-2, with D possibly matching TRBD1 (6 bases). V lost 3 bases, J lost 4 bases, and 13 bases lay in between. This CDR3 is 14 amino acids long. Germline CDR1 SGHAT, CDR2 FQNNGV. The CDR3 DNA sequence: TGTGCCAGCAGCTTCCCTCCTGGGACATACGAGCAGTACTTC. It encodes CASSFPPGTYEQYF. The whole variable domain, remainder taken from reference TRBV11-2 and TRBJ2-7, is EAGVAQSPRYKIIEKRQSVAFWCNPISGHATLYWYQQILGQGPKLLIQFQNNGVVDDSQLPKDRFSAERLKGVDSTLKIQPAKLEDSAVYLCASSFPPGTYEQYFGPGTRLTVT.

The chain uses TRBV28 and TRBJ2-7, with 7 bases lining up with TRBD1. V lost 7 bases and J lost 5; bases outside the gene matches: 8. Germline V gene lookup returns CDR1 MDHEN and CDR2 SYDVKM. The CDR3 is made up of 13 amino acids. CDR3 coding DNA: TGTGCCAGCACCGACAGGGTGAGCGACGAGCAGTACTTC. Translating it yields CASTDRVSDEQYF.

This clone showed up just once. The V call is TRBV2, the J call TRBJ2-3; 8 bases fit TRBD1. From germline, CDR1 is SNHLY and CDR2 FYNNEI. The V and J ends lost 1 base and 3 bases, in that order; junction bases with no gene match: 3. This CDR3 has 15 residues. CDR3 in DNA: TGTGCCAGCAGTGAAGGACAGGGGCAGACAGATACGCAGTATTTT. This sequence encodes CASSEGQGQTDTQYF.

The chain uses TRBV6-1 and TRBJ1-1; tentative D call: TRBD1 (5 bases). The CDR3 spans 13 residues. Germline V lookup: CDR1 MNHNS, CDR2 SASEGT. The germline V and J ends were trimmed by 6 bases and 7 bases, with 15 bases remaining between them. The CDR3 is CASSQRDFVEAFF. DNA of the CDR3: TGTGCCAGCAGCCAAAGGGACTTCGTTGAAGCTTTCTTT.

The chain carries TRBV6-6 and TRBJ1-1, with 9 positions matching TRBD1. Losses at the gene ends were 2 bases for V and 5 bases for J; bases not matched to a gene: 9. This CDR3 is built from 16 residues. Per germline, CDR1 MNHNY and CDR2 SVGAGI (reference sequence). Here the CDR3 DNA reads TGTGCCAGCAGTTACATTTTAGGACAGGGGAGAACTGAAGCTTTCTTT. This sequence encodes CASSYILGQGRTEAFF.